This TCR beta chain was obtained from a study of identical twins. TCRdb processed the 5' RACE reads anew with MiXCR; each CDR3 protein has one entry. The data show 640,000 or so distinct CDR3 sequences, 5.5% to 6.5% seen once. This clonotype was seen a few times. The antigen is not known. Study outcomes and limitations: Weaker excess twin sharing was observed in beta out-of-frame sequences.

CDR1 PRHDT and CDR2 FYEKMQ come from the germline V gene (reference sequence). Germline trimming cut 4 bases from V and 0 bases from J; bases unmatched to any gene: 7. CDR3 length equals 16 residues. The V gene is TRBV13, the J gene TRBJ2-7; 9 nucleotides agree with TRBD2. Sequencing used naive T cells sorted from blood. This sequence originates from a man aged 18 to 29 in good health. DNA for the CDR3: TGTGCCAGCAGCTCATACTTTAGCGGGAGCTCCTACGAGCAGTACGTC. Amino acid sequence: CASSSYFSGSSYEQYV.